Each of the 8 T cell receptor beta chains below was sequenced from the same sample in a study of lymphopenia after photon versus proton radiotherapy. Measured with immunoSEQ multiplex PCR; TCRdb has only the in-frame clones, and not every one. Among under 25,000 clones listed, approximately 81% were seen once. The source material was peripheral blood, sampled from a patient treated with photon-based radiotherapy. The source of these receptors is a man aged 55 to 69 with pancreatic cancer.

The chain couples TRBV4-1 to TRBJ1-6, with 9 bases aligning to TRBD1. The trim removed 4 bases at V and 4 bases at J, leaving 14 bases unmatched. The CDR3 contains 19 residues. Germline V gene sequence: CDR1 MGHRA, CDR2 YSYEKL. CDR3 DNA sequence: TGCGCCAGCAGCCGAGGGACAGGGATTGGGACGAGGTATAATTCACCCCTCCACTTT. Translated: CASSRGTGIGTRYNSPLHF.

This chain joins TRBV5-6 and TRBJ1-1, with D possibly matching TRBD1 (5 bases). This CDR3 comprises 12 residues. Germline CDR1 and CDR2: SGHDT and YYEEEE. V was shortened by 1 base and J by 4 bases, with 5 bases between the two germline ends. DNA of the CDR3: TGTGCCAGCAGCTTGCAGGGCACTGAAGCTTTCTTT. Its protein is CASSLQGTEAFF.

This clone has just one count. Germline is not matched at one junction end, which may reflect a read error. The rearrangement links TRBV7-7 to TRBJ2-7; D is tentatively TRBD1 or TRBD2 (5 bases each). Germline CDR1 SSHAT, CDR2 FNYEAQ (reference sequence). The CDR3 length is 15 residues. DNA for the CDR3: TGTGCTAGCAGCTTAGCTTTTGGGGGTCCCTACGAGCAGTACTTC. This encodes CASSLAFGGPYEQYF.

This clone was counted a few times. The chain links TRBV4-3 to TRBJ2-3, with TRBD2 matching over 9 bases. V lost 0 bases and J lost 2; bases outside the gene matches: 3. The CDR3 has 16 amino acids. The germline V gene has CDR1 LGHNA and CDR2 YSLEER. The CDR3 here is CASSQDAGLATDTQYF. CDR3 DNA sequence: TGCGCCAGCAGCCAAGACGCGGGACTAGCCACAGATACGCAGTATTTT.

CDR3 loop: CASSPGQGRGQETQYF. The CDR3 DNA follows: TGTGCCAGCTCACCAGGGCAGGGGAGAGGGCAAGAGACCCAGTACTTC. The gene calls are TRBV18 and TRBJ2-5, with a possible D match to TRBD1 (6 bases). Looked up from germline, CDR1 is KGHSH and CDR2 is LQKENI. The length of the CDR3 is 16 residues. With 2 bases removed from V and 2 bases from J, the gap between germline ends came to 15 bases.

CDR3: CAISESTGQLAYGYTF. The CDR3 region has the DNA TGTGCCATCAGTGAGTCCACGGGACAGCTGGCCTATGGCTACACCTTC. The chain combines TRBV10-3 with TRBJ1-2, with TRBD1 matching 7 bases. Trimming at V came to 0 bases and at J to 4 bases, leaving 8 bases not matched to a gene. This CDR3 contains 16 residues. CDR1 and CDR2 (germline): ENHRY, SYGVKD.

The rearrangement uses TRBV5-4 and TRBJ2-7; TRBD1 aligns across 7 bases. CDR1 is SGHNT and CDR2 is YYREEE in the germline V gene (reference sequence). J was trimmed by 3 bases and V by 3 bases; bases with no gene match: 15. This CDR3 spans 17 amino acids. The CDR3 spells CASSSAGTAASHYEQYF. The DNA for the CDR3 is TGTGCCAGCAGCTCGGCTGGGACAGCGGCCTCTCACTACGAGCAGTACTTC.

The CDR3 reads CASSEARANTQYF. Written as DNA, the CDR3 is TGTGCCAGCAGTGAAGCGCGCGCTAATACGCAGTATTTT. The genes are TRBV2 and TRBJ2-3; the D is unclear. The CDR3 sequence is 13 residues long. The germline V gene has CDR1 SNHLY and CDR2 FYNNEI. V was pared by 0 bases and J by 7 bases, with 8 bases between.